Sequencing of this TCR beta chain was carried out in a study of blood T cell repertoires in COVID-19. For the study at large: Sites in the United States, Italy and Spain provided acute and convalescent COVID-19 samples. The cDNA or gDNA used as material had been derived from T cells, B-cell-depleted T cells, or PBMCs.

Original methodology: Cell counts per sample came from amplifying reference gene primers. Some clones are missing from TCRdb's copy, which holds only in-frame ones; the method was immunoSEQ multiplex PCR. V and J calls and clone size follow that table, whereas D and trimming were derived from the DNA. In the table there are roughly 80,000 clones, about 83% of which are singletons. CDR1 is SNHLY, CDR2 FYNNEI, per germline. The CDR3 sequence is 13 residues long. Trimming removed 3 bases at V and 4 bases at J, with 8 bases between. The sample taken for sequencing was peripheral blood. The receptor was isolated from a human donor in a cohort sampled during active COVID-19. J is TRBJ2-3 and V is TRBV2; possible D gene TRBD1, 5 bases. CDR3 residues: CASSDRAPDTQYF. The CDR3, as DNA: TGTGCCAGCAGTGACAGGGCCCCAGATACGCAGTATTTT.